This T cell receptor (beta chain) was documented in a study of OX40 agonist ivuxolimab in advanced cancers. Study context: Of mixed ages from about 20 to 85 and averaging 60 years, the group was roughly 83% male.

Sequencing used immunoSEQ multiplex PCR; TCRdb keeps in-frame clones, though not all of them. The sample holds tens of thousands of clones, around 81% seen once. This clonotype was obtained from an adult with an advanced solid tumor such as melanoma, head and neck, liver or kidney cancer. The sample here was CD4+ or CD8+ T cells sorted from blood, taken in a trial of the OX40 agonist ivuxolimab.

CDR3 amino acids: CASSSDRVTGELFF. DNA of the CDR3: TGTGCCAGCTCCTCGGACAGGGTCACCGGGGAGCTGTTTTTT. The V gene is TRBV18, the J gene TRBJ2-2, with TRBD1 matching over 8 bases. Trimming removed 6 bases from V and 4 bases from J; junction bases left unmatched: 4. This CDR3 has 14 amino acids. Germline V gives CDR1 KGHSH, CDR2 LQKENI.